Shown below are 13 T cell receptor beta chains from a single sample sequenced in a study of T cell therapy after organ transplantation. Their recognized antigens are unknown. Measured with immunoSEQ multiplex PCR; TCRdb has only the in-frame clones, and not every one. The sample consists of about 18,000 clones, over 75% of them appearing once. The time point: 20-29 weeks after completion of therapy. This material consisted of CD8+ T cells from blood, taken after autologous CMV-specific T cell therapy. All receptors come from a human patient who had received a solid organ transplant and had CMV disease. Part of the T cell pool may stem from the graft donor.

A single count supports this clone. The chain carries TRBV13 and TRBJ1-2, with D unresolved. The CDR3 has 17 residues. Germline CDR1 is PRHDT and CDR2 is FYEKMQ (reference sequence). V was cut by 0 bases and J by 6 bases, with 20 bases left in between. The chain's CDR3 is CASSLGPISPGEDGYTF. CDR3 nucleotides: TGTGCCAGCAGCTTAGGTCCGATCTCACCCGGGGAGGATGGCTACACCTTC.

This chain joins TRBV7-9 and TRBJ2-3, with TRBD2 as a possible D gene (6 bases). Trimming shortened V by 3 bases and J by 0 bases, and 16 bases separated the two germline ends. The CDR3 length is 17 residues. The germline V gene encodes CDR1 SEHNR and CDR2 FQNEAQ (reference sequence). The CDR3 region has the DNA TGTGCCAGCAGCTTTTGGGGGGACTTCTCTAGCACAGATACGCAGTATTTT. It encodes CASSFWGDFSSTDTQYF. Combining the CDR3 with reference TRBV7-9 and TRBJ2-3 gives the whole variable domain DTGVSQNPRHKITKRGQNVTFRCDPISEHNRLYWYRQTLGQGPEFLTYFQNEAQLEKSRLLSDRFSAERPKGSFSTLEIQRTEQGDSAMYLCASSFWGDFSSTDTQYFGPGTRLTVL.

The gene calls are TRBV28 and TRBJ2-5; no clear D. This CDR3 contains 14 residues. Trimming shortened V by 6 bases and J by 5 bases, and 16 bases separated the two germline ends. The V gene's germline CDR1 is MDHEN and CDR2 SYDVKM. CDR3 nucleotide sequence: TGTGCCAGCAGGGGGTCGGCGGAATCGGAGACCCAGTACTTC. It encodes CASRGSAESETQYF.

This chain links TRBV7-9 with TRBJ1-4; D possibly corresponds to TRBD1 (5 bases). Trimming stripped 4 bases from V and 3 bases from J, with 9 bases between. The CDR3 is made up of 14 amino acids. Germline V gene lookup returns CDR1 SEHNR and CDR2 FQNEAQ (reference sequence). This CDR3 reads CASSSGLPNEKLFF. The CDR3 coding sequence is TGTGCCAGCAGCTCGGGACTGCCTAATGAAAAACTGTTTTTT.

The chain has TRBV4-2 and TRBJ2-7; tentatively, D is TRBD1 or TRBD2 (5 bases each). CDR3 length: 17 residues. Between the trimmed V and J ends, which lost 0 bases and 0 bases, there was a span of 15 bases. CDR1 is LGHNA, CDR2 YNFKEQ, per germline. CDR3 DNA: TGTGCCAGCAGCCAAGAACCCTCGGGACCGCTCTCCTACGAGCAGTACTTC. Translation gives CASSQEPSGPLSYEQYF.

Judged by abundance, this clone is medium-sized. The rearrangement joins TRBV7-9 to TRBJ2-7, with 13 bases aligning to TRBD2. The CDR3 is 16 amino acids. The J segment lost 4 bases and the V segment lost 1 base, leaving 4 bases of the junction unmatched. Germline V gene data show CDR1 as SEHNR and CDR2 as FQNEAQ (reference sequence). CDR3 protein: CASSLDSGLAGYEQYF. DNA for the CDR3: TGTGCCAGCAGCTTAGATTCGGGACTAGCGGGGTACGAGCAGTACTTC.

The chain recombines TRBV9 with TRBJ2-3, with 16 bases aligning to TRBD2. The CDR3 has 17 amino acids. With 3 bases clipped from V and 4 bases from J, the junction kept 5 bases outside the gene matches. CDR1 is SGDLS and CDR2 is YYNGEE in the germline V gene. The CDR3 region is CASSGPGLAGGPDTQYF. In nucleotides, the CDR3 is TGTGCCAGCAGCGGCCCGGGACTAGCGGGAGGGCCAGATACGCAGTATTTT.

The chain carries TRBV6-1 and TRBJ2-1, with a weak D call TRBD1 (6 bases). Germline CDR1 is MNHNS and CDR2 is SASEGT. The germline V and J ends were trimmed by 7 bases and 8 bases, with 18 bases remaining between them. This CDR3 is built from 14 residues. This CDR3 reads CASTVEIEGDEQFF. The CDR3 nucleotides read TGTGCCAGCACCGTAGAAATAGAGGGGGATGAGCAGTTCTTC.

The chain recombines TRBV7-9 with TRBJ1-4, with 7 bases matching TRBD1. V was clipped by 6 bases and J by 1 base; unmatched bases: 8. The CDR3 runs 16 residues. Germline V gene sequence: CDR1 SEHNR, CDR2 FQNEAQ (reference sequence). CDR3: CASSWQGDETNEKLFF. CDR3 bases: TGTGCCAGCAGTTGGCAGGGGGATGAAACTAATGAAAAACTGTTTTTT. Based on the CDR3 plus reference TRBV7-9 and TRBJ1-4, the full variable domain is DTGVSQNPRHKITKRGQNVTFRCDPISEHNRLYWYRQTLGQGPEFLTYFQNEAQLEKSRLLSDRFSAERPKGSFSTLEIQRTEQGDSAMYLCASSWQGDETNEKLFFGSGTQLSVL.

For the CDR3, the DNA is TGTGCCAGCAGCTTAGCCGGAGGTTCCAGCAATCAGCCCCAGCATTTT. Amino acid sequence: CASSLAGGSSNQPQHF. V gene TRBV7-9 combines with J gene TRBJ1-5; D gene unclear. Trimming removed 0 bases from V and 1 base from J, with 10 bases in between. The V gene's germline CDR1 is SEHNR and CDR2 FQNEAQ (reference sequence). The CDR3 runs 16 residues.

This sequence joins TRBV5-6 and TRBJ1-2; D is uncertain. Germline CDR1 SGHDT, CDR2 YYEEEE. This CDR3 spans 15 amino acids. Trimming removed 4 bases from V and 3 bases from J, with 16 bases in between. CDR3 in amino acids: CASSLPADGYYGYTF. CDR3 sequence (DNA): TGTGCCAGCAGCCTCCCCGCGGACGGGTACTATGGCTACACCTTC.

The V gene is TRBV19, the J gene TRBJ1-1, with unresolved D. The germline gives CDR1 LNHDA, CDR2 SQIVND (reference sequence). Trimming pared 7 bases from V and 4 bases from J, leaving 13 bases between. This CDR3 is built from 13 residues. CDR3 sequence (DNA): TGTGCCAGTACCGACCTGGGGAGCACTGAAGCTTTCTTT. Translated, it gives CASTDLGSTEAFF.

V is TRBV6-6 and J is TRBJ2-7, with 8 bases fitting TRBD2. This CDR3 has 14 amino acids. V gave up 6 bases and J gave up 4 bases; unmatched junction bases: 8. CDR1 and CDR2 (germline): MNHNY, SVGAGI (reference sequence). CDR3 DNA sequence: TGTGCCAGCAGCCCTCAAGGCGGGAGGTACGAGCAGTACTTC. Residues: CASSPQGGRYEQYF.